This T cell receptor (beta chain) was obtained from a study of cytomegalovirus exposure and HLA in healthy donors. This clone was seen repeatedly, ten times or more. Its antigen is as yet unknown. The V gene's germline CDR1 is LGHNA and CDR2 YNFKEQ. The CDR3 has 14 residues. The V end lost 0 bases, the J end lost 5 bases, and 10 bases lay between the germline ends. PCR used 60 Vbeta primers and 13 Jbeta primers. Using immunoSEQ multiplex PCR, the repertoire was profiled, and TCRdb retains in-frame clones only, with some absent. Found here are about 90,000 clones, 65% to 80% of them singletons; the top ten hold roughly a sixth. Regarding donors, all were healthy bone marrow donors. Study conclusions and caveats: Likely technical artifact: a cluster of highly shared sequence variants. TRBV6-2, TRBV6-3 and other indistinguishable V segments were excluded. Reportedly, fewer N-insertions than the 666-donor mean appeared in an Asian-associated ancestry cluster in a later analysis.

This sequence was found in a woman aged 18 to 35 in good health and CMV-seropositive. V is TRBV4-2 and J is TRBJ1-1, with D unclear. Sequencing was done on a sample of PBMCs. CDR3 region: CASSQEHPGTEAFF. The CDR3 coding sequence is TGTGCCAGCAGCCAAGAGCACCCGGGAACTGAAGCTTTCTTT.